The rows below give T cell receptor beta chains drawn from one sample of a study of T cell repertoires in cytomegalovirus infection. Via MiXCR, TCRdb re-called the reads, giving one row per CDR3 protein. The repertoire holds 250,000 to 300,000 distinct CDR3 sequences, with approximately 15% as singletons. Sequences were obtained from CD8+ T cells from PBMCs. These receptor sequences come from a human donor in good health (CMV status not recorded). Some clones in this sample may be carry-over from other donors' samples. Both conserved end residues are part of each CDR3. Fields, in order: clone size, V gene, D gene, J gene, CDR3 protein, CDR3 DNA. A D gene is named only where the DNA matches it firmly. Clone size appears in some rows only: once, few, many, or a class for an expanded clone.

abundance: NA
v_gene: TRBV6-1
d_gene: NA
j_gene: TRBJ2-7
CDR3aa: CASSEEDEQYF
CDR3nt: TGTGCCAGCAGTGAAGAGGACGAGCAGTACTTC

abundance: many
v_gene: TRBV7-6
d_gene: TRBD2
j_gene: TRBJ2-3
CDR3aa: CASSPTFGGATDTQYF
CDR3nt: TGTGCCAGCAGCCCCACTTTCGGGGGGGCGACAGATACGCAGTATTTT

abundance: many
v_gene: TRBV10-3
d_gene: NA
j_gene: TRBJ1-2
CDR3aa: CAISESQGSLYGYTF
CDR3nt: TGTGCCATCAGTGAGTCCCAGGGGAGCCTCTATGGCTACACCTTC

abundance: few
v_gene: TRBV7-6
d_gene: NA
j_gene: TRBJ1-6
CDR3aa: CASRLVRGTSYNSPLHF
CDR3nt: TGTGCCAGCAGACTAGTGCGGGGGACGTCCTATAATTCACCCCTCCACTTT

abundance: many
v_gene: TRBV7-2
d_gene: NA
j_gene: TRBJ1-1
CDR3aa: CASSLIRAGRMNTEAFF
CDR3nt: TGTGCCAGCAGCTTAATTCGGGCAGGACGAATGAACACTGAAGCTTTCTTT

abundance: NA
v_gene: TRBV13
d_gene: TRBD1
j_gene: TRBJ1-4
CDR3aa: CASSLKTGLGATNEKLFF
CDR3nt: TGTGCCAGCAGTTTAAAGACAGGGTTAGGAGCAACTAATGAAAAACTGTTTTTT

abundance: NA
v_gene: TRBV27
d_gene: TRBD1
j_gene: TRBJ1-5
CDR3aa: CASRTGDGNQPQHF
CDR3nt: TGTGCCAGTAGGACAGGGGACGGCAATCAGCCCCAGCATTTT

abundance: NA
v_gene: TRBV29-1
d_gene: NA
j_gene: TRBJ1-2
CDR3aa: CSVIKLGGADYGYTF
CDR3nt: TGCAGCGTGATCAAGCTGGGGGGCGCAGACTATGGCTACACCTTC

abundance: NA
v_gene: TRBV29-1
d_gene: NA
j_gene: TRBJ1-1
CDR3aa: CSVRWGGGSDTEAFF
CDR3nt: TGCAGCGTCCGCTGGGGGGGTGGGTCGGACACTGAAGCTTTCTTT

abundance: few
v_gene: TRBV19
d_gene: NA
j_gene: TRBJ2-3
CDR3aa: CASRSASTDTQYF
CDR3nt: TGTGCCAGTAGATCCGCTAGCACAGATACGCAGTATTTT

abundance: few
v_gene: TRBV7-6
d_gene: TRBD2
j_gene: TRBJ2-3
CDR3aa: CASSWERGATSTDTQYF
CDR3nt: TGTGCCAGCAGCTGGGAGCGGGGAGCCACTAGCACAGATACGCAGTATTTT

abundance: many
v_gene: TRBV5-6
d_gene: TRBD1
j_gene: TRBJ2-3
CDR3aa: CASSSGQGKTDTQYF
CDR3nt: TGTGCCAGCAGCTCCGGACAGGGAAAAACAGATACGCAGTATTTT

abundance: many
v_gene: TRBV7-2
d_gene: TRBD2
j_gene: TRBJ2-7
CDR3aa: CASSLAGRTSMDEQYF
CDR3nt: TGTGCCAGCAGCTTAGCCGGACGGACTAGTATGGACGAGCAGTACTTC

abundance: NA
v_gene: TRBV12-3/TRBV12-4
d_gene: TRBD2
j_gene: TRBJ2-3
CDR3aa: CASSPRTSGGDDTQYF
CDR3nt: TGTGCCAGCAGTCCGCGAACTAGCGGGGGCGACGATACGCAGTATTTT

abundance: few
v_gene: TRBV19
d_gene: NA
j_gene: TRBJ1-2
CDR3aa: CASSSGVAMEYTF
CDR3nt: TGTGCCAGTAGTTCCGGGGTTGCCATGGAGTACACCTTC

abundance: NA
v_gene: TRBV7-9
d_gene: NA
j_gene: TRBJ1-2
CDR3aa: CASSLGSSGLYGYTF
CDR3nt: TGTGCCAGCAGCTTAGGTTCTTCAGGGCTCTATGGCTACACCTTC

abundance: many
v_gene: TRBV7-2
d_gene: TRBD2
j_gene: TRBJ2-7
CDR3aa: CASSSSESSGASYEQYF
CDR3nt: TGTGCCAGCAGCTCCTCAGAAAGTAGCGGGGCAAGCTACGAGCAGTACTTC

abundance: NA
v_gene: TRBV23-1
d_gene: TRBD1
j_gene: TRBJ2-5
CDR3aa: CASSHWWDRGRLLETQYF
CDR3nt: TGCGCCAGCAGTCATTGGTGGGACAGGGGGCGACTTCTAGAGACCCAGTACTTC

abundance: many
v_gene: TRBV7-9
d_gene: NA
j_gene: TRBJ1-6
CDR3aa: CASSSGWAYNSPLHF
CDR3nt: TGTGCCAGCAGCTCCGGCTGGGCCTATAATTCACCCCTCCACTTT

abundance: few
v_gene: TRBV7-6
d_gene: TRBD1
j_gene: TRBJ2-1
CDR3aa: CASSPRTGYDNEQFF
CDR3nt: TGTGCCAGCAGCCCAAGGACAGGGTATGACAATGAGCAGTTCTTC

abundance: many
v_gene: TRBV28
d_gene: NA
j_gene: TRBJ1-1
CDR3aa: CASSLELVVSMNTEAFF
CDR3nt: TGTGCCAGCAGTTTAGAACTCGTTGTTTCCATGAACACTGAAGCTTTCTTT

abundance: many
v_gene: TRBV28
d_gene: TRBD1
j_gene: TRBJ2-7
CDR3aa: CASSFFRGRTGGGEQYF
CDR3nt: TGTGCCAGCAGTTTTTTTCGTGGTCGAACAGGGGGTGGCGAGCAGTACTTC

abundance: many
v_gene: TRBV7-9
d_gene: NA
j_gene: TRBJ2-3
CDR3aa: CASSPPGSGTDTQYF
CDR3nt: TGTGCCAGCAGCCCCCCGGGATCAGGCACAGATACGCAGTATTTT

abundance: many
v_gene: TRBV7-8
d_gene: NA
j_gene: TRBJ2-4
CDR3aa: CASSLGAGVQNIQYF
CDR3nt: TGTGCCAGCAGCTTAGGGGCAGGGGTTCAAAACATTCAGTACTTC

abundance: many
v_gene: TRBV12-3/TRBV12-4
d_gene: NA
j_gene: TRBJ2-1
CDR3aa: CASRLDPESSYNEQFF
CDR3nt: TGTGCCAGCAGACTGGACCCGGAGAGCTCCTACAATGAGCAGTTCTTC

abundance: many
v_gene: TRBV12-5
d_gene: NA
j_gene: TRBJ1-6
CDR3aa: CASGPGPYSPLHF
CDR3nt: TGTGCTAGTGGCCCAGGACCCTATTCACCCCTCCACTTT

abundance: few
v_gene: TRBV14
d_gene: NA
j_gene: TRBJ2-3
CDR3aa: CASSQVGGAASDTQYF
CDR3nt: TGTGCCAGCAGCCAAGTGGGGGGGGCCGCCTCAGATACGCAGTATTTT

abundance: NA
v_gene: TRBV11-1
d_gene: TRBD1
j_gene: TRBJ2-2
CDR3aa: CASSRLIDGDRTGELFF
CDR3nt: TGTGCCAGCAGCCGTTTAATCGATGGGGACAGGACCGGGGAGCTGTTTTTT

abundance: NA
v_gene: TRBV29-1
d_gene: NA
j_gene: TRBJ1-3
CDR3aa: CSATAAGNTIYF
CDR3nt: TGCAGCGCGACGGCGGCTGGAAACACCATATATTTT

abundance: NA
v_gene: TRBV7-9
d_gene: NA
j_gene: TRBJ1-1
CDR3aa: CASSLIQKNTEAFF
CDR3nt: TGTGCCAGCAGCTTAATTCAGAAGAACACTGAAGCTTTCTTT

abundance: NA
v_gene: TRBV6-2/TRBV6-3
d_gene: NA
j_gene: TRBJ2-7
CDR3aa: CASSARESAMEQYF
CDR3nt: TGTGCCAGCAGTGCCCGGGAAAGTGCCATGGAGCAGTACTTC

abundance: NA
v_gene: TRBV5-1
d_gene: TRBD1
j_gene: TRBJ2-7
CDR3aa: CASSLAGTGPYEQYF
CDR3nt: TGCGCCAGCAGCTTGGCCGGGACAGGGCCGTACGAGCAGTACTTC

abundance: NA
v_gene: TRBV7-6
d_gene: NA
j_gene: TRBJ1-6
CDR3aa: CASSLEGSYNSPLHF
CDR3nt: TGTGCCAGCAGCTTAGAGGGCTCCTATAATTCACCCCTCCACTTT

abundance: many
v_gene: TRBV7-2
d_gene: TRBD1
j_gene: TRBJ1-4
CDR3aa: CASSTGTGNPTNEKLFF
CDR3nt: TGTGCCAGCTCGACCGGGACAGGGAATCCAACTAATGAAAAACTGTTTTTT

abundance: many
v_gene: TRBV6-6
d_gene: NA
j_gene: TRBJ1-1
CDR3aa: CASSPRTSPRDTEAFF
CDR3nt: TGTGCCAGCAGTCCTCGGACATCCCCTAGGGACACTGAAGCTTTCTTT

abundance: few
v_gene: TRBV5-1
d_gene: NA
j_gene: TRBJ1-1
CDR3aa: CASSLENPGAHIEAFF
CDR3nt: TGCGCCAGCAGCTTGGAGAATCCAGGGGCCCACATTGAAGCTTTCTTT

abundance: many
v_gene: TRBV6-1
d_gene: NA
j_gene: TRBJ1-2
CDR3aa: CASSDFMTAYGYTF
CDR3nt: TGTGCCAGCAGTGACTTTATGACGGCCTATGGCTACACCTTC

abundance: many
v_gene: TRBV7-6
d_gene: NA
j_gene: TRBJ1-4
CDR3aa: CASSFNPGANEKLFF
CDR3nt: TGTGCCAGCAGCTTTAACCCAGGGGCTAATGAAAAACTGTTTTTT

abundance: NA
v_gene: TRBV28
d_gene: NA
j_gene: TRBJ2-7
CDR3aa: CASSLQNYEQYF
CDR3nt: TGTGCCAGCAGTTTGCAGAACTACGAGCAGTACTTC

abundance: NA
v_gene: TRBV15
d_gene: NA
j_gene: TRBJ2-7
CDR3aa: CATSRDRTYEQYF
CDR3nt: TGTGCCACCAGCAGAGACCGCACCTACGAGCAGTACTTC

abundance: many
v_gene: TRBV7-9
d_gene: TRBD1
j_gene: TRBJ2-7
CDR3aa: CASSPTGEKIYEQYF
CDR3nt: TGTGCCAGCAGCCCCACAGGGGAGAAGATCTACGAGCAGTACTTC

abundance: many
v_gene: TRBV28
d_gene: NA
j_gene: TRBJ2-7
CDR3aa: CASSFLLGQGDAYEQYF
CDR3nt: TGTGCCAGCAGTTTCCTACTGGGGCAGGGCGACGCCTACGAGCAGTACTTC

abundance: many
v_gene: TRBV7-2
d_gene: NA
j_gene: TRBJ1-1
CDR3aa: CASSATTEAFF
CDR3nt: TGTGCCAGCAGCGCTACCACTGAAGCTTTCTTT

abundance: many
v_gene: TRBV12-3/TRBV12-4
d_gene: TRBD1
j_gene: TRBJ1-2
CDR3aa: CASSLWDRGIGGYTF
CDR3nt: TGTGCCAGCAGTTTATGGGACAGGGGGATTGGTGGCTACACCTTC

abundance: NA
v_gene: TRBV28
d_gene: NA
j_gene: TRBJ2-1
CDR3aa: CASSLSGGASPYNEQFF
CDR3nt: TGTGCCAGCAGTTTATCCGGGGGAGCGTCCCCTTACAATGAGCAGTTCTTC

abundance: few
v_gene: TRBV5-4
d_gene: TRBD1
j_gene: TRBJ1-2
CDR3aa: CASSLWRGTGADYGYTF
CDR3nt: TGTGCCAGCAGCTTGTGGCGAGGGACAGGAGCCGACTATGGCTACACCTTC

abundance: NA
v_gene: TRBV12-5
d_gene: NA
j_gene: TRBJ1-2
CDR3aa: CASGLDIGTGSNYGYTF
CDR3nt: TGTGCTAGTGGTTTGGATATAGGTACAGGATCTAACTATGGCTACACCTTC

abundance: many
v_gene: TRBV6-2/TRBV6-3
d_gene: NA
j_gene: TRBJ2-7
CDR3aa: CASSPNVPFEQYF
CDR3nt: TGTGCCAGCAGCCCAAACGTACCGTTCGAGCAGTACTTC

abundance: many
v_gene: TRBV11-2
d_gene: NA
j_gene: TRBJ1-1
CDR3aa: CASSLTVREAFF
CDR3nt: TGTGCCAGCAGCCTTACTGTGCGTGAAGCTTTCTTT

abundance: NA
v_gene: TRBV7-9
d_gene: NA
j_gene: TRBJ2-1
CDR3aa: CASSPGGGGWYEQFF
CDR3nt: TGTGCCAGCAGCCCAGGGGGAGGGGGCTGGTATGAGCAGTTCTTC

abundance: many
v_gene: TRBV7-8
d_gene: TRBD1
j_gene: TRBJ2-3
CDR3aa: CASSSTGIGTDTQYF
CDR3nt: TGTGCCAGCAGCTCGACAGGGATTGGCACAGATACGCAGTATTTT

abundance: many
v_gene: TRBV5-6
d_gene: NA
j_gene: TRBJ1-4
CDR3aa: CASSPDPSSEKLFF
CDR3nt: TGTGCCAGCAGCCCCGACCCATCCTCCGAGAAACTGTTTTTT

abundance: NA
v_gene: TRBV7-9
d_gene: NA
j_gene: TRBJ2-7
CDR3aa: CASSSDLGRKPYEQYF
CDR3nt: TGTGCCAGCAGCTCCGACCTCGGGAGAAAACCCTACGAGCAGTACTTC

abundance: few
v_gene: TRBV6-2/TRBV6-3
d_gene: TRBD1
j_gene: TRBJ2-3
CDR3aa: CASSIWTGGPDTQYF
CDR3nt: TGTGCCAGCAGTATCTGGACAGGAGGCCCAGATACGCAGTATTTT

abundance: many
v_gene: TRBV6-2/TRBV6-3
d_gene: TRBD2
j_gene: TRBJ2-5
CDR3aa: CASSMSGLAEGETQYF
CDR3nt: TGTGCCAGCAGTATGTCGGGACTAGCGGAAGGGGAGACCCAGTACTTC

abundance: NA
v_gene: TRBV6-2/TRBV6-3
d_gene: NA
j_gene: TRBJ2-2
CDR3aa: CASSSPILGGRTTGELFF
CDR3nt: TGTGCCAGCAGTTCGCCAATTCTGGGGGGCAGGACTACCGGGGAGCTGTTTTTT

abundance: NA
v_gene: TRBV12-3/TRBV12-4
d_gene: NA
j_gene: TRBJ1-1
CDR3aa: CASSLGARGITEAFF
CDR3nt: TGTGCCAGCAGTTTAGGAGCACGGGGGATCACTGAAGCTTTCTTT

abundance: NA
v_gene: TRBV3-1
d_gene: NA
j_gene: TRBJ2-7
CDR3aa: CASSQSLGNDYEQYF
CDR3nt: TGTGCCAGCAGCCAATCCCTAGGTAACGACTACGAGCAGTACTTC

abundance: few
v_gene: TRBV20-1
d_gene: TRBD2
j_gene: TRBJ2-5
CDR3aa: CSARGAGWGETQYF
CDR3nt: TGCAGTGCTAGAGGAGCGGGGTGGGGAGAGACCCAGTACTTC